This paragraph reports one TCR beta chain. This specimen belongs to a study of blood T cell repertoires in COVID-19. Here immunoSEQ multiplex PCR was the method, and the copy in TCRdb shows in-frame clones only, minus some. The table records some 280,000 clones, 89% of them present only once. The CDR3 loop spans 15 amino acids. The germline V gene has CDR1 MNHEY and CDR2 SVGEGT. V was cut by 0 bases and J by 4 bases, with 12 bases left in between. This receptor was obtained from a woman in her sixties with acute or convalescent COVID-19. The V and J genes are TRBV6-2 or TRBV6-3 and TRBJ1-1, with a possible D match to TRBD1 (5 bases). The specimen sequenced was peripheral blood. The CDR3 DNA reads TGTGCCAGCAGTTACTCCGGGGGGGATGTCACTGAAGCTTTCTTT. Encoded protein: CASSYSGGDVTEAFF.